This TCR beta chain is from a study of cytomegalovirus exposure and HLA in healthy donors. Study-wide findings and caveats: Testing in vitro showed a few CMV-associated chains specific for CMV antigens.

Healthy bone marrow donors formed the donor group. A word on this clone: Antigen: not known.

Germline V lookup: CDR1 DFQATT, CDR2 SNEGSKA (reference sequence). CDR3 length: 10 residues. The V end lost 6 bases, the J end lost 8 bases, and 10 bases lay between the germline ends. PCR involved 60 Vbeta and 13 Jbeta primers. Clones were read by immunoSEQ multiplex PCR, and TCRdb kept only the in-frame ones, dropping some. Here the sample spans fewer than 150,000 clones, around three quarters being singletons. The rearrangement uses TRBV20-1 and TRBJ1-2; a weak D match, TRBD1 (5 bases). Sequencing used PBMCs. This receptor was obtained from a man aged 40-55 years in good health and CMV-seropositive. CDR3 nucleotide sequence: TGCAGTGCCTTTAGGGGAGGCTACACCTTC. This encodes CSAFRGGYTF.